This T cell receptor beta chain was captured in a study of blood T cell repertoires in COVID-19. V was cut by 5 bases and J by 7 bases, with 12 bases left in between. The CDR3 loop spans 12 amino acids. CDR1 and CDR2 from the germline V gene are PRHDT and FYEKMQ (reference sequence). TCRdb keeps only in-frame clones here, not all; method: immunoSEQ multiplex PCR. There are more than 300,000 clones in the sample; 80% to 95% occur only once, and 0.7% to 0.95% lies in the top ten. V is TRBV13 and J is TRBJ2-7; perhaps TRBD2 as D (6 bases). This receptor was obtained from a woman between 35 and 50 years old who had been exposed to COVID-19. What was sequenced was PBMCs or T cells enriched from blood (not recorded which). The CDR3 DNA reads as TGTGCCAGCAGCCCCACTGCGGGGGAGCAGTACTTC. Amino acid sequence: CASSPTAGEQYF.